The T cell receptor (beta chain) described here comes from a study of cytomegalovirus exposure and HLA in healthy donors. Study results and caveats: Investigators reported 150 to 200 TCR beta chains as tied to cytomegalovirus. The classifier, whose performance was assessed in both the original and validation cohorts, reportedly diagnosed cytomegalovirus status with high specificity and sensitivity.

Points on this clone: The antigen is not known.

There were likely unrecorded immune exposures, though donors were nominally healthy when sampled. In the PCR, 60 Vbeta and 13 Jbeta primers were used. Data came from immunoSEQ multiplex PCR; TCRdb stores just in-frame clones and leaves some out. The sample carries over 95,000 clones, around 73% recorded once. V was clipped by 9 bases and J by 5 bases; unmatched bases: 8. CDR3 size: 14 residues. Germline assignment: CDR1 SNHLY and CDR2 FYNNEI. The source material was PBMCs. The receptor was derived from a man aged 40-49 years in good health and CMV-seronegative. The chain links TRBV2 to TRBJ1-5; 9 bases fit TRBD1. This CDR3 is CASGGTGPDQPQHF. The CDR3 DNA sequence: TGTGCCAGTGGAGGGACAGGGCCAGATCAGCCCCAGCATTTT.